This T cell receptor (beta chain) originates from a study of blood T cell repertoires in COVID-19. Looking at the study overall: In each case, the material was cDNA or gDNA derived from T cells, B-cell-depleted T cells, or PBMCs.

In the authors' methods: Amplification of reference gene primers provided the estimated nucleated cell counts. Produced via immunoSEQ multiplex PCR; TCRdb's table is partial and in-frame only. That table furnishes V, J and clone size, whereas the DNA furnished D and trimming. This sample has approximately 100,000 clones, with around 72% found just once. CDR1 MNHEY and CDR2 SVGAGI come from the germline V gene. The CDR3 has 15 residues. The J segment lost 3 bases and the V segment lost 5 bases, leaving 5 bases of the junction unmatched. The sample comprised peripheral blood. The sequence was collected from an older man with acute or convalescent COVID-19. The V gene is TRBV6-5, the J gene TRBJ2-1; TRBD1 matches 9 bases. CDR3 DNA: TGTGCCAGCAGTCGTCGACAGGGGGGCTACAATGAGCAGTTCTTC. Translated, it gives CASSRRQGGYNEQFF.